This T cell receptor (beta chain) appears in the sequencing data of a study of sequential checkpoint blockade in melanoma. Overall study: Patients were randomized 1:1 to nivolumab-then-ipilimumab or ipilimumab-then-nivolumab first-line. Study-wide findings and caveats: In arm A, pretreatment tumor clonality was associated with response.

Regarding this clone: Antigen specificity is unknown.

The treatment: randomized to nivolumab then ipilimumab (arm A) or the reverse (arm B). No patient had prior DNA-damaging chemotherapy. Some clones are missing from TCRdb's copy, which holds only in-frame ones; the method was immunoSEQ multiplex PCR. The repertoire includes approximately 11,000 clones, about 30% of them detected once, and more than 25% sits in the top ten. Sequencing was performed on tumor tissue (inferred from file names), taken from a patient given nivolumab and ipilimumab in sequence. This receptor was identified in a human donor with melanoma.

CDR3 loop: CATSRELSWGTTRYEQYF. In DNA form, the CDR3 reads TGTGCCACCAGCAGAGAGCTGTCATGGGGGACTACCCGCTACGAGCAGTACTTC. The chain has TRBV15 and TRBJ2-7; 7 bases fit TRBD2. Losses at the gene ends were 0 bases for V and 3 bases for J; bases not matched to a gene: 14. This CDR3 has 18 amino acids. Germline CDR1 LNHNV, CDR2 YYDKDF (reference sequence).